Listed here are 3 T cell receptor beta chains from one sample, sequenced in a study of T cell repertoires in cytomegalovirus infection. TCRdb itself ran the reads through MiXCR, one entry per CDR3 protein. The sample holds roughly 800,000 distinct CDR3 sequences, approximately 32% seen once. The antigens for these receptors are not known. The input for sequencing was cultured CD8+ T cells from PBMCs, taken from culture after CMV antigen stimulation. The source of these receptors is a human donor in good health (CMV status not recorded). Some clones in this sample may be carry-over from other donors' samples.

In its sample, this clonotype was seen many times. For the CDR3, the DNA is TGTGCCAGCAGTTTGCTAGGCGCAGGGTCAGGGAACTATGGCTACACCTTC. The encoded protein is CASSLLGAGSGNYGYTF. This chain uses TRBV12-3 or TRBV12-4 with TRBJ1-2, with D possibly being TRBD1 (5 bases). CDR3 length: 17 amino acids. Between the trimmed V and J ends, which lost 3 bases and 2 bases, there was a span of 19 bases.

The chain joins TRBV28 to TRBJ1-2; a possible D gene is TRBD1 (6 bases). The CDR3 is made up of 12 amino acids. V lost 8 bases to trimming and J lost 5 bases, with 12 bases between them. Germline V lookup: CDR1 MDHEN, CDR2 SYDVKM. The CDR3 loop is CASQGGGYGYTF. In DNA form, the CDR3 reads TGTGCCAGCCAAGGGGGTGGGTATGGCTACACCTTC.

This chain uses TRBV9 with TRBJ1-2; TRBD1 aligns across 10 bases. The CDR3 length is 15 residues. The germline gives CDR1 SGDLS, CDR2 YYNGEE. With V trimmed by 4 bases and J by 3 bases, 6 bases remained unmatched. The CDR3, as DNA: TGTGCCAGCAGCCCTAAGACAGGGGGCGACTATGGCTACACCTTC. Protein sequence: CASSPKTGGDYGYTF.